This TCR beta chain was sequenced in a study of monozygotic twins with inflammatory bowel disease. The study, taken as a whole, reports: With others, IBD patients shared fewer clonotypes than healthy twins did, especially with disease activity. No distinction between different T cell subtypes was possible.

Worth noting for this clonotype: Antigen: not known.

TCRdb reprocessed the 5' RACE reads; each CDR3 protein has one entry and no DNA is given. The specimen's table records more than 110,000 distinct CDR3 sequences. The length of the CDR3 is 14 residues. Germline CDR1 is DFQATT and CDR2 is SNEGSKA (reference sequence). Input material: blood. The V and J genes are TRBV20-1 and TRBJ2-1; TCRdb's D call, TRBD2, is unchecked because there is no DNA. The TCR originated in a human donor with ulcerative colitis or Crohn's disease, or a healthy co-twin of an affected twin (not recorded which). The CDR3 reads CSASSGRIYNEQFF.